The 19 T cell receptor beta chains listed next were all sequenced from one sample in a study of control samples from healthy donors and cancer patients. TCRdb's table, derived via immunoSEQ multiplex PCR, lists solely in-frame clones and lacks some. The table includes about 130,000 clones, roughly 92% detected once. Source material: blood. These receptors came from a man aged 18 to 30 in good health.

V usage is TRBV5-1 and J usage is TRBJ1-1; D gene unclear. V shed 3 bases and J shed 1 base, with 10 bases lying between them. The germline CDR1 and CDR2 sequences are SGHRS and YFSETQ. This CDR3 spans 14 amino acids. The DNA of the CDR3 is TGCGCCAGCAGCTCCTCGTTCGGGAACACTGAAGCTTTCTTT. Residues: CASSSSFGNTEAFF.

The CDR3 spells CASSKAVLSSGANVLTF. CDR3 DNA: TGTGCCAGTAGTAAGGCAGTATTAAGCTCTGGGGCCAACGTCCTGACTTTC. The chain links TRBV19 to TRBJ2-6; D call uncertain. CDR1 is LNHDA and CDR2 is SQIVND in the germline V gene (reference sequence). The V gene lost 4 bases and the J gene lost 0 bases, with 13 bases spanning the gap. The CDR3 has 17 residues.

The chain is built from TRBV6-4 and TRBJ1-5; 8 bases are a match to TRBD1. This CDR3 comprises 13 residues. Germline V gene sequence: CDR1 MRHNA, CDR2 SNTAGT. After removal of 6 bases from V and 7 bases from J, the junction contained 5 bases not matched to a gene. CDR3: CASSKGQGQPQHF. For the CDR3, the DNA is TGTGCCAGCAGCAAAGGACAGGGCCAGCCCCAGCATTTT.

J is TRBJ2-3 and V is TRBV24-1, with TRBD2 as a possible D gene (7 bases). This CDR3 is built from 15 residues. The germline gives CDR1 KGHDR, CDR2 SFDVKD. Between the trimmed V and J ends, which lost 4 bases and 3 bases, there was a span of 13 bases. CDR3 in amino acids: CATSDRGAGTDTQYF. CDR3 bases: TGTGCCACCAGTGACCGGGGGGCAGGTACAGATACGCAGTATTTT.

This chain links TRBV9 with TRBJ2-5; TRBD2 matches 9 bases. This CDR3 spans 15 amino acids. Trimming removed 7 bases from V and 4 bases from J; junction bases left unmatched: 11. Germline loops: CDR1 SGDLS, CDR2 YYNGEE. The CDR3 sequence is CASSGSSGGGETQYF. DNA for the CDR3: TGTGCCAGCTCGGGAAGTAGCGGGGGAGGAGAGACCCAGTACTTC.

The genes are TRBV9 and TRBJ2-2; a weak D match, TRBD1 (6 bases). The V end was cut by 0 bases, the J end by 5 bases, with 11 bases between. CDR1 SGDLS and CDR2 YYNGEE come from the germline V gene. The CDR3 extends over 15 amino acids. The CDR3 spells CASSVGSGVTGELFF. Written as DNA, the CDR3 is TGTGCCAGCAGCGTAGGCTCAGGGGTGACCGGGGAGCTGTTTTTT.

The V gene is TRBV6-6, the J gene TRBJ2-2, with D tentatively TRBD1 (5 bases). V gave up 6 bases and J gave up 1 base, with 9 bases separating them. Germline CDR1 reads MNHNY; CDR2 reads SVGAGI (reference sequence). The CDR3 sequence is 14 residues long. The CDR3 DNA follows: TGTGCCAGCAGCCCGACAGTGAACACCGGGGAGCTGTTTTTT. This gives the protein CASSPTVNTGELFF.

The chain employs TRBV6-5 and TRBJ1-2, with 9 nucleotides matching TRBD1. V was clipped by 2 bases and J by 6 bases; unmatched bases: 7. This CDR3 spans 15 amino acids. Germline CDR1 and CDR2: MNHEY and SVGAGI. The CDR3 bases are TGTGCCAGCAGTTACGGGCCCGGGACAGGGAATGGCTACACCTTC. Translation gives CASSYGPGTGNGYTF.

This chain joins TRBV28 and TRBJ2-1; TRBD1 matches at 7 bases. The germline gives CDR1 MDHEN, CDR2 SYDVKM. V lost 1 base to trimming and J lost 13 bases; unmatched junction nucleotides: 19. This CDR3 spans 17 amino acids. This chain's CDR3 is CASSLLYRDRRTPNQFF. In DNA form, the CDR3 reads TGTGCCAGCAGTTTATTATACCGGGACAGAAGAACGCCGAACCAGTTCTTC. Full variable domain (remainder filled in from reference TRBV28 and TRBJ2-1): DVKVTQSSRYLVKRTGEKVFLECVQDMDHENMFWYRQDPGLGLRLIYFSYDVKMKEKGDIPEGYSVSREKKERFSLILESASTNQTSMYLCASSLLYRDRRTPNQFFGPGTRLTVL.

The chain employs TRBV3-1 (or the pseudogene TRBV3-2) and TRBJ1-2; possibly TRBD1 for D (6 bases). Trimming shortened V by 4 bases and J by 0 bases, and 9 bases separated the two germline ends. This CDR3 comprises 14 residues. The germline V gene encodes CDR1 LGHDT and CDR2 YNNKEL (reference sequence). This CDR3 is CASSPGGPNYGYTF. DNA of the CDR3: TGTGCCAGCAGCCCTGGGGGGCCTAACTATGGCTACACCTTC.

The V and J genes are TRBV9 and TRBJ2-3; D might be TRBD1 or TRBD2, each matching 6 bases. The CDR3 runs to 15 residues. Germline V gives CDR1 SGDLS, CDR2 YYNGEE. Trimming shortened V by 7 bases and J by 0 bases, and 15 bases separated the two germline ends. For the CDR3, the DNA is TGTGCCAGCTCCGGAGGGGGGATTAGCACAGATACGCAGTATTTT. The encoded protein is CASSGGGISTDTQYF.

The chain couples TRBV4-1 to TRBJ1-4; D remains unclear. This CDR3 has 15 residues. From germline, CDR1 is MGHRA and CDR2 YSYEKL. Between the trimmed V and J ends, which lost 4 bases and 0 bases, there was a span of 9 bases. CDR3 sequence (DNA): TGCGCCAGCAGCCGGACCCCGACAACTAATGAAAAACTGTTTTTT. This sequence encodes CASSRTPTTNEKLFF.

This clone was detected only once. The J gene is TRBJ2-5, the V gene TRBV18, with D possibly called TRBD1 or TRBD2 (5 bases each). V gave up 6 bases and J gave up 5 bases, with 16 bases separating them. The CDR3 contains 14 residues. The germline V gene encodes CDR1 KGHSH and CDR2 LQKENI. The CDR3 loop is CASSPIRDGETQYF. The CDR3 bases are TGTGCCAGCTCGCCCATCCGGGACGGGGAGACCCAGTACTTC.

The chain combines TRBV30 with TRBJ2-5; 8 nucleotides align to TRBD1. Germline lookup yields CDR1 GTSNPN and CDR2 SVGIG (reference sequence). There are 15 residues in the CDR3. The V segment lost 5 bases and the J segment 6 bases; nucleotides outside the gene matches: 14. The CDR3 loop is CAWGRGQGLVQTQYF. Written as DNA, the CDR3 is TGTGCCTGGGGCAGAGGACAGGGTTTGGTTCAGACCCAGTACTTC.

The genes are TRBV5-4 and TRBJ2-7, with 11 bases lining up with TRBD1. CDR1 and CDR2 (germline): SGHNT, YYREEE (reference sequence). This CDR3 comprises 15 residues. V was pared by 2 bases and J by 2 bases, with 3 bases of the junction left unmatched. CDR3 amino acids: CASSFGTGGTYEQYF. The CDR3 DNA reads TGTGCCAGCAGCTTCGGGACAGGGGGAACCTACGAGCAGTACTTC.

This chain connects TRBV5-1 to TRBJ2-7, with D perhaps TRBD2 (5 bases). Deletions cut 0 bases from V and 3 bases from J, with 13 bases between. This CDR3 spans 15 amino acids. Germline V gene sequence: CDR1 SGHRS, CDR2 YFSETQ. CDR3 amino acids: CASSLVAGSLYEQYF. The DNA for the CDR3 is TGCGCCAGCAGCTTGGTCGCGGGCAGCCTCTACGAGCAGTACTTC.

The chain links TRBV28 to TRBJ1-2; no firm D call. Looked up from germline, CDR1 is MDHEN and CDR2 is SYDVKM. The CDR3 is 12 amino acids. V lost 6 bases and J lost 8, with 13 bases in between. The CDR3 sequence is CASSLTLSGYTF. The CDR3 bases are TGTGCCAGCAGCCTAACCTTGTCGGGCTACACCTTC.

This clone was counted a single time. The J gene is TRBJ1-3, the V gene TRBV5-4; D is perhaps TRBD1 (6 bases). Germline assignment: CDR1 SGHNT and CDR2 YYREEE (reference sequence). Trimming removed 4 bases at V and 0 bases at J, with 14 bases between. The CDR3 covers 16 residues. The DNA of the CDR3 is TGTGCCAGCAGCGGTGGGGGACAACACTCTGGAAACACCATATATTTT. Translating it yields CASSGGGQHSGNTIYF.

This chain connects TRBV5-1 to TRBJ2-1; 8 bases fit TRBD2. V lost 2 bases, J lost 7 bases, and 5 bases stayed unmatched. Germline loops: CDR1 SGHRS, CDR2 YFSETQ. The CDR3 covers 14 residues. The CDR3 loop is CASSFGLAFNEQFF. The CDR3 coding sequence is TGCGCCAGCAGCTTCGGACTAGCTTTTAATGAGCAGTTCTTC. Full variable domain (remainder filled in from reference TRBV5-1 and TRBJ2-1): KAGVTQTPRYLIKTRGQQVTLSCSPISGHRSVSWYQQTPGQGLQFLFEYFSETQRNKGNFPGRFSGRQFSNSRSEMNVSTLELGDSALYLCASSFGLAFNEQFFGPGTRLTVL.